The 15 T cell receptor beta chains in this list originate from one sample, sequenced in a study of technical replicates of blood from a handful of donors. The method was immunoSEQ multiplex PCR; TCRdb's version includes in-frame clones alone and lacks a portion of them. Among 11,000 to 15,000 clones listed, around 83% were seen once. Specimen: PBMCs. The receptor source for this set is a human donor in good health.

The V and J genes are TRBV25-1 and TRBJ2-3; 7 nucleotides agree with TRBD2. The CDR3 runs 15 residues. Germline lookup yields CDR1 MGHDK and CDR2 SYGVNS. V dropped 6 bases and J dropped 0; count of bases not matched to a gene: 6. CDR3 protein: CASSAGEGSTDTQYF. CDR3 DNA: TGTGCCAGCAGCGCCGGGGAGGGAAGCACAGATACGCAGTATTTT.

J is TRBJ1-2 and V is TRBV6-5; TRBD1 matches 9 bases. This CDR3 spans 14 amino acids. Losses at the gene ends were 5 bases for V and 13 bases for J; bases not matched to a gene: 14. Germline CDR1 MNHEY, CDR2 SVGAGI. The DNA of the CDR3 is TGTGCCAGCAGTGGACCGGGACAGGGTGATAGACGCACCTTC. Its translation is CASSGPGQGDRRTF.

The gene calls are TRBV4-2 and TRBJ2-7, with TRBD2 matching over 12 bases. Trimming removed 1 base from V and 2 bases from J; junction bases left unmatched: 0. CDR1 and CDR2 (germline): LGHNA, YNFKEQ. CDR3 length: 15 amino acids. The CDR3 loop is CASSQGLAGAYEQYF. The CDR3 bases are TGTGCCAGCAGCCAAGGACTAGCGGGGGCCTACGAGCAGTACTTC.

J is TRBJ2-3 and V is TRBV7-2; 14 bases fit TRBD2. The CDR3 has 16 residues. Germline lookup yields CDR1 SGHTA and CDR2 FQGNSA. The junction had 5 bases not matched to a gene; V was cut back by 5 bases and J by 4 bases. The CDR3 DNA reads TGTGCCAGCAGCCGAGGACTAGCGGGAGGTTCAGATACGCAGTATTTT. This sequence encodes CASSRGLAGGSDTQYF.

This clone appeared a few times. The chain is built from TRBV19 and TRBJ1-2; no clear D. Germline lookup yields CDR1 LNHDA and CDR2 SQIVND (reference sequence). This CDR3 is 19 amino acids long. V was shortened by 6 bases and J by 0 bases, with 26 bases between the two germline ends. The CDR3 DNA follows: TGTGCCAGTAGCCACCTGCGGGGATACTCGTCTAAAGCTAACTATGGCTACACCTTC. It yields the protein CASSHLRGYSSKANYGYTF.

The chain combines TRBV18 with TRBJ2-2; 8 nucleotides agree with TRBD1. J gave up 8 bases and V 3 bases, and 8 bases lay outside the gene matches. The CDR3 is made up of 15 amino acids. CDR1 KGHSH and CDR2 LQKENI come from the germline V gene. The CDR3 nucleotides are TGTGCCAGCTCACCGCAGGGACAGGACTTGGGGGAGCTGTTTTTT. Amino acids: CASSPQGQDLGELFF. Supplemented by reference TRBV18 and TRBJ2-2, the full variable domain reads NAGVMQNPRHLVRRRGQEARLRCSPMKGHSHVYWYRQLPEEGLKFMVYLQKENIIDESGMPKERFSAEFPKEGPSILRIQQVVRGDSAAYFCASSPQGQDLGELFFGEGSRLTVL.

The CDR3 loop is CASSLDRGHGYTF. The CDR3 coding sequence is TGTGCCAGCAGCCTGGACAGGGGGCATGGCTACACCTTC. The V and J genes are TRBV9 and TRBJ1-2; TRBD1 agrees at 11 bases. The CDR3 has 13 residues. The J segment lost 6 bases and the V segment lost 4 bases, leaving 2 bases of the junction unmatched. Germline lookup yields CDR1 SGDLS and CDR2 YYNGEE.

The CDR3 loop reads CASSLDFNNEQFF. The CDR3 nucleotides read TGTGCCAGCAGCCTGGACTTTAACAATGAGCAGTTCTTC. The rearrangement links TRBV7-9 to TRBJ2-1, with TRBD2 as a possible D gene (5 bases). CDR3 size: 13 residues. Germline assignment: CDR1 SEHNR and CDR2 FQNEAQ (reference sequence). V was clipped by 5 bases and J by 5 bases, with 10 bases between them.

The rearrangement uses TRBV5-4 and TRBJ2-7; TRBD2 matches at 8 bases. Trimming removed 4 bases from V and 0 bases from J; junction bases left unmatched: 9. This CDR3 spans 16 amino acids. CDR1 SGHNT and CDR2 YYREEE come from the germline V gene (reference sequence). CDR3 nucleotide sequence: TGTGCCAGCAGCCGGGGGGGGGCAGAAAGCTCCTACGAGCAGTACTTC. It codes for CASSRGGAESSYEQYF. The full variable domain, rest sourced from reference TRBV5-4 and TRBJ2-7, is ETGVTQSPTHLIKTRGQQVTLRCSSQSGHNTVSWYQQALGQGPQFIFQYYREEENGRGNFPPRFSGLQFPNYSSELNVNALELDDSALYLCASSRGGAESSYEQYFGPGTRLTVT.

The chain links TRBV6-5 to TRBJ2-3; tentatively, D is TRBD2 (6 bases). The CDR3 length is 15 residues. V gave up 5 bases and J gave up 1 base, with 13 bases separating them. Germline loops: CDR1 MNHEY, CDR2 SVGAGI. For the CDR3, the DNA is TGTGCCAGCAGTCGAACTAGCATAGGCACAGATACGCAGTATTTT. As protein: CASSRTSIGTDTQYF.

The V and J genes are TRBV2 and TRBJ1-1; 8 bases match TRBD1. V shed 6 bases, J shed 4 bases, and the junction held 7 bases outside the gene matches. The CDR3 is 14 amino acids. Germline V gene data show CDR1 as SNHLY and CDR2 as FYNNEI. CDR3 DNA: TGTGCCAGCAGCCAAGGGACAGGAGGCACTGAAGCTTTCTTT. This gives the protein CASSQGTGGTEAFF.

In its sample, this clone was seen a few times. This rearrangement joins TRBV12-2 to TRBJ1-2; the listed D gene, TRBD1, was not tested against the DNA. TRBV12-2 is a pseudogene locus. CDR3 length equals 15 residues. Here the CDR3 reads CASRLARVGRYGYTF. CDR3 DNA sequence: TGTGCAAGTCGCTTAGCCAGGGTGGGCCGATATGGCTACACCTTC.

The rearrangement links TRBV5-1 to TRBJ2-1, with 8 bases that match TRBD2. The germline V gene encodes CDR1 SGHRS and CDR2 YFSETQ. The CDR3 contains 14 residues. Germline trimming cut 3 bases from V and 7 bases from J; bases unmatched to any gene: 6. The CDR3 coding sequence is TGCGCCAGCAGCTGGGAGCGGGAGACGAATGAGCAGTTCTTC. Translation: CASSWERETNEQFF.

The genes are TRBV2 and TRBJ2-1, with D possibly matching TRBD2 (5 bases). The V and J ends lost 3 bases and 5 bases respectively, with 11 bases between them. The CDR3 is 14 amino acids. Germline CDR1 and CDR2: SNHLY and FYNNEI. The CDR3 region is CASSDVSANNEQFF. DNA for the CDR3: TGTGCCAGCAGTGATGTTAGCGCGAACAATGAGCAGTTCTTC.

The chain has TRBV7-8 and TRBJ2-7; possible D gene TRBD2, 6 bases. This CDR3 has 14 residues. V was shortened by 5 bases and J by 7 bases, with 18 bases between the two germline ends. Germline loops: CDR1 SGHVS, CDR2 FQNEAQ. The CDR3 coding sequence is TGTGCCAGCAGCCACAGGTCCCTCGGAGGGGAGCAGTACTTC. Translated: CASSHRSLGGEQYF.